The 26 T cell receptor beta chains in this list originate from one sample, sequenced in a study of T cell responses to AZD1222 COVID-19 vaccine. The table came from immunoSEQ multiplex PCR; TCRdb's copy has only in-frame clones and leaves some out. This sample has around 150,000 clones, with 90% to 95% found just once. Material: peripheral blood, obtained on day 0 of AZD1222 vaccination. These receptors came from an adult in good health.

This clone was detected only once. V gene TRBV19 combines with J gene TRBJ1-5; D is uncertain. The length of the CDR3 is 12 residues. Trimming pared 7 bases from V and 4 bases from J, leaving 8 bases between. The germline CDR1 and CDR2 sequences are LNHDA and SQIVND (reference sequence). The CDR3 protein is CASNIENQPQHF. CDR3 nucleotide sequence: TGTGCCAGTAATATTGAGAATCAGCCCCAGCATTTT.

The table lists this clone with a few counts. The chain has TRBV9 and TRBJ1-2; TRBD1 might be the D (6 bases). CDR1 and CDR2 from the germline V gene are SGDLS and YYNGEE. There are 14 residues in the CDR3. The germline V and J ends were trimmed by 4 bases and 8 bases, with 18 bases remaining between them. CDR3 sequence: CASSRGTSYRGYTF. The DNA of the CDR3 is TGTGCCAGCAGCAGGGGGACCTCCTATCGGGGCTACACCTTC.

The chain couples TRBV7-8 to TRBJ1-1; TRBD1 matches at 7 bases. In germline, CDR1 is SGHVS, CDR2 FQNEAQ. With 4 bases clipped from V and 6 bases from J, the junction kept 8 bases outside the gene matches. The CDR3 has 14 residues. The CDR3 DNA reads TGTGCCAGCAGCTCCGACAGGGCATTAGCTGAAGCTTTCTTT. The encoded protein is CASSSDRALAEAFF. Combining the CDR3 with reference TRBV7-8 and TRBJ1-1 gives the whole variable domain GAGVSQSPRYKVAKRGQDVALRCDPISGHVSLFWYQQALGQGPEFLTYFQNEAQLDKSGLPSDRFFAERPEGSVSTLKIQRTQQEDSAVYLCASSSDRALAEAFFGQGTRLTVV.

V is TRBV30 and J is TRBJ2-1, with D perhaps given as TRBD1 or TRBD2 (5 bases each). Per germline, CDR1 GTSNPN and CDR2 SVGIG (reference sequence). There are 18 residues in the CDR3. Trimming removed 0 bases at V and 6 bases at J, with 24 bases between. Here the CDR3 reads CAWSVPGAELAGGNEQFF. The CDR3 DNA reads TGTGCCTGGAGTGTCCCCGGGGCAGAACTGGCGGGTGGCAATGAGCAGTTCTTC.

The chain couples TRBV4-1 to TRBJ2-1; D is ambiguous. From germline, CDR1 is MGHRA and CDR2 YSYEKL. This CDR3 contains 13 residues. The germline V and J ends were trimmed by 1 base and 9 bases, with 10 bases remaining between them. The CDR3, as DNA: TGCGCCAGCAGCCAAGGCCTTCTTATTGAGCAGTTCTTC. This encodes CASSQGLLIEQFF.

The chain recombines TRBV19 with TRBJ1-5; D is ambiguous. Germline CDR1 reads LNHDA; CDR2 reads SQIVND (reference sequence). CDR3 size: 15 residues. Trimming pared 4 bases from V and 0 bases from J, leaving 10 bases between. CDR3 sequence (DNA): TGTGCCAGTAGTAATACACAATATAGCAATCAGCCCCAGCATTTT. Its protein product is CASSNTQYSNQPQHF.

The chain recombines TRBV7-2 with TRBJ1-3; D possibly corresponds to TRBD1 (6 bases). The CDR3 runs to 16 residues. Germline CDR1 SGHTA, CDR2 FQGNSA. Trimming stripped 5 bases from V and 0 bases from J, with 14 bases between. The CDR3, as DNA: TGTGCCAGCAGCCGGGGGGGGGCAAACTCTGGAAACACCATATATTTT. This codes for CASSRGGANSGNTIYF.

The V gene is TRBV7-6, the J gene TRBJ1-5, with D unresolved. V was trimmed by 6 bases and J by 8 bases, leaving 14 bases between them. The germline V gene encodes CDR1 SGHVS and CDR2 FNYEAQ. There are 13 residues in the CDR3. Here the CDR3 reads CASSAGPIKPQHF. The DNA of the CDR3 is TGTGCCAGCAGTGCCGGACCCATCAAGCCCCAGCATTTT.

The chain uses TRBV7-3 and TRBJ1-6, with a tentative D call TRBD1 (6 bases). This CDR3 contains 15 residues. Deletions cut 3 bases from V and 8 bases from J, with 14 bases between. The germline V gene encodes CDR1 SGHTA and CDR2 FQGTGA. This CDR3 is CASSFGGGQDSPLHF. CDR3 sequence (DNA): TGTGCCAGCAGCTTCGGAGGGGGGCAAGATTCACCCCTCCACTTT.

Written as DNA, the CDR3 is TGCGCCAGCAGCTTGTTCGCGACTAGCGGGAGCGGTGAGCAGTACTTC. It specifies CASSLFATSGSGEQYF. V and J are TRBV5-1 and TRBJ2-7; TRBD2 agrees at 12 bases. CDR3 size: 16 residues. Germline CDR1 reads SGHRS; CDR2 reads YFSETQ. Losses at the gene ends were 1 base for V and 7 bases for J; bases not matched to a gene: 9.

The chain joins TRBV2 to TRBJ2-1, with TRBD2 matching 7 bases. Per germline, CDR1 SNHLY and CDR2 FYNNEI. The CDR3 is 16 residues long. J gave up 5 bases and V 3 bases, and 10 bases lay outside the gene matches. CDR3 DNA: TGTGCCAGCAGTGAGCGGGCCCTAGCGGACCACAATGAGCAGTTCTTC. This gives the protein CASSERALADHNEQFF.

The chain carries TRBV13 and TRBJ1-2, with D perhaps TRBD1 (6 bases). Germline V CDR1 and CDR2: PRHDT, FYEKMQ (reference sequence). V lost 2 bases, J lost 4 bases, and 20 bases lay in between. The CDR3 is 17 residues long. The CDR3 protein is CASSLNRIPRGAYGYTF. The CDR3 DNA is TGTGCCAGCAGCTTAAATCGTATCCCTCGGGGGGCCTATGGCTACACCTTC.

This clone appeared a single time. This chain links TRBV27 with TRBJ2-1; D gene ambiguous. V lost 6 bases and J lost 0, with 9 bases in between. The germline gives CDR1 MNHEY, CDR2 SMNVEV (reference sequence). CDR3 size: 14 residues. CDR3 loop: CASSVLSSYNEQFF. In nucleotides, the CDR3 is TGTGCCAGCAGCGTCCTGAGCTCCTACAATGAGCAGTTCTTC.

The V and J genes are TRBV23-1 and TRBJ2-3; 14 positions agree with TRBD2. TRBV23-1 is annotated as an ORF whose role is uncertain. The CDR3 is 16 amino acids. V shed 4 bases, J shed 6 bases, and the junction held 6 bases outside the gene matches. The CDR3 bases are TGCGCCAGCAGTCCCCGGACTAGCGGGGGGCGGGATACGCAGTATTTT. Translated: CASSPRTSGGRDTQYF.

The rearrangement links TRBV7-3 to TRBJ2-5; no definite D call. The ends were cut back, 5 bases at V and 2 bases at J, with 9 bases in the middle. Germline lookup yields CDR1 SGHTA and CDR2 FQGTGA. The CDR3 extends over 13 amino acids. Here the CDR3 DNA reads TGTGCCAGCAGCCCGGGCCTTCAAGAGACCCAGTACTTC. This encodes CASSPGLQETQYF.

The V gene is TRBV2, the J gene TRBJ2-3; D perhaps matches TRBD1 (6 bases). This CDR3 is built from 14 residues. Trimming removed 3 bases at V and 2 bases at J, with 9 bases between. Germline V gene sequence: CDR1 SNHLY, CDR2 FYNNEI. In nucleotides, the CDR3 is TGTGCCAGCAGTGAGGGGGCTAACACAGATACGCAGTATTTT. It yields the protein CASSEGANTDTQYF.

CDR3 residues: CASSFVVGGYTF. DNA of the CDR3: TGTGCCAGCAGTTTTGTTGTCGGTGGCTACACCTTC. The chain has TRBV28 and TRBJ1-2; D is undetermined. V dropped 3 bases and J dropped 7 bases, with 9 bases sitting between them. CDR3 length: 12 residues. CDR1 is MDHEN, CDR2 SYDVKM, per germline.

The V gene is TRBV4-1, the J gene TRBJ2-2; 11 bases match TRBD2. V lost 1 base and J lost 7; bases outside the gene matches: 5. The CDR3 contains 16 residues. Germline CDR1 is MGHRA and CDR2 is YSYEKL. The CDR3: CASSQGLAGRGGELFF. CDR3 nucleotides: TGCGCCAGCAGCCAAGGACTAGCGGGAAGGGGCGGGGAGCTGTTTTTT.

The gene calls are TRBV9 and TRBJ1-1; TRBD1 is a possible D gene (6 bases). The CDR3 sequence is 16 residues long. The V gene lost 0 bases and the J gene lost 2 bases, with 14 bases spanning the gap. Germline V gene lookup returns CDR1 SGDLS and CDR2 YYNGEE. CDR3 region: CASSVGLAGANTEAFF. CDR3 DNA: TGTGCCAGCAGCGTAGGGTTGGCGGGGGCAAACACTGAAGCTTTCTTT.

The chain carries TRBV7-3 and TRBJ2-6; no clear D. Trimming took 9 bases from V and 0 from J, leaving 6 bases between them. The germline V gene encodes CDR1 SGHTA and CDR2 FQGTGA. This CDR3 is built from 13 residues. CDR3 protein: CASRSSGANVLTF. The CDR3 DNA is TGTGCCAGTCGATCCTCTGGGGCCAACGTCCTGACTTTC. The full variable domain, its missing parts supplied by reference TRBV7-3 and TRBJ2-6, is GAGVSQTPSNKVTEKGKYVELRCDPISGHTALYWYRQSLGQGPEFLIYFQGTGAADDSGLPNDRFFAVRPEGSVSTLKIQRTERGDSAVYLCASRSSGANVLTFGAGSRLTVL.

This clone was seen once. V and J are TRBV4-2 and TRBJ2-1; perhaps TRBD2 as D (5 bases). Trimming shortened V by 3 bases and J by 13 bases, and 13 bases separated the two germline ends. Germline V gives CDR1 LGHNA, CDR2 YNFKEQ. The CDR3 extends over 12 amino acids. The CDR3 coding sequence is TGTGCCAGCAGCCATACTAGATTTGAACAGTTCTTC. Its protein product is CASSHTRFEQFF.

V usage is TRBV2 and J usage is TRBJ1-6, with D possibly being TRBD1 (5 bases). With 11 bases removed from V and 7 bases from J, the gap between germline ends came to 18 bases. Germline CDR1 SNHLY, CDR2 FYNNEI. The CDR3 covers 14 residues. CDR3 protein: CASHTRGGNSPLHF. The CDR3 DNA follows: TGTGCCTCCCATACCCGGGGGGGAAATTCACCCCTCCACTTT.

V is TRBV30 and J is TRBJ1-2; no firm D call. From germline, CDR1 is GTSNPN and CDR2 SVGIG (reference sequence). CDR3 length equals 12 residues. With 2 bases removed from V and 8 bases from J, the gap between germline ends came to 12 bases. The CDR3 loop reads CAWSSEGGGYTF. The CDR3 nucleotides read TGTGCCTGGAGTTCGGAGGGCGGGGGCTACACCTTC. The full variable domain, in which reference TRBV30 and TRBJ1-2 provide the parts outside the CDR3, is SQTIHQWPATLVQPVGSPLSLECTVEGTSNPNLYWYRQAAGRGLQLLFYSVGIGQISSEVPQNLSASRPQDRQFILSSKKLLLSDSGFYLCAWSSEGGGYTFGSGTRLTVV.

The gene calls are TRBV3-1 (or the pseudogene TRBV3-2) and TRBJ2-1; 7 nucleotides agree with TRBD2. CDR3 length equals 15 residues. Germline-derived CDR1 and CDR2 are LGHDT and YNNKEL (reference sequence). V lost 3 bases and J lost 8; bases outside the gene matches: 10. The CDR3 nucleotides are TGTGCCAGCAGCCAGAGAACCCTAGCGGACGATGAGCAGTTCTTC. It yields the protein CASSQRTLADDEQFF.

The V gene is TRBV27, the J gene TRBJ2-5, with D unresolved. Germline loops: CDR1 MNHEY, CDR2 SMNVEV (reference sequence). This CDR3 spans 11 amino acids. V was pared by 9 bases and J by 3 bases, with 8 bases between. The CDR3 DNA reads TGTGCCAGGGGAAAAGAAGAGACCCAGTACTTC. Protein product: CARGKEETQYF.

This clone has more than one count but fewer than ten. This rearrangement joins TRBV4-3 to TRBJ1-5; D not certain. Trimming cost V 3 bases and J 6 bases, with 9 bases left between them. The germline CDR1 and CDR2 sequences are LGHNA and YSLEER. This CDR3 has 13 residues. In DNA, the CDR3 is TGCGCCAGCAGCCATGGAGTTTCTCAGCCCCAGCATTTT. Translation: CASSHGVSQPQHF.